Following are 5 T cell receptor beta chains from one sample sequenced in a study of T cell responses to AZD1222 COVID-19 vaccine. TCRdb's copy holds only in-frame clones and misses some; the assay was immunoSEQ multiplex PCR. The repertoire holds approximately 100,000 clones, around nine tenths seen once, with roughly a sixth in the top ten. Specimen: peripheral blood, collected on day 0 of AZD1222 vaccination. Receptors originate from an adult in good health.

This chain joins TRBV2 and TRBJ2-4; D ambiguous. The CDR3 has 14 amino acids. Trimming took off 5 bases at V and 1 base at J, with 9 bases between the two ends. Germline-derived CDR1 and CDR2 are SNHLY and FYNNEI. The CDR3 loop reads CASSSTEAKNIQYF. In nucleotides, the CDR3 is TGTGCCAGCAGTAGCACAGAGGCCAAAAACATTCAGTACTTC.

The chain recombines TRBV11-3 with TRBJ2-4, with D possibly being TRBD2 (5 bases). CDR1 and CDR2 (germline): SGHNT, YENEEA. The V gene lost 0 bases and the J gene lost 1 base, with 16 bases spanning the gap. This CDR3 has 18 amino acids. CDR3 in DNA: TGTGCCAGCAGCTTAGATACTTGGTCTAGCTCGGCCAAAAACATTCAGTACTTC. Translation gives CASSLDTWSSSAKNIQYF. The whole variable domain, remainder taken from reference TRBV11-3 and TRBJ2-4, is EAGVVQSPRYKIIEKKQPVAFWCNPISGHNTLYWYLQNLGQGPELLIRYENEEAVDDSQLPKDRFSAERLKGVDSTLKIQPAELGDSAVYLCASSLDTWSSSAKNIQYFGAGTRLSVL.

V gene TRBV19 combines with J gene TRBJ1-6; 7 bases match TRBD1. The J segment lost 5 bases and the V segment lost 5 bases, leaving 9 bases of the junction unmatched. The CDR3 is 16 amino acids. Germline assignment: CDR1 LNHDA and CDR2 SQIVND (reference sequence). CDR3 bases: TGTGCCAGTAGTGCCCGCCCGACAGGGAATAATTCACCCCTCCACTTT. It is translated as CASSARPTGNNSPLHF. Full variable domain (remainder filled in from reference TRBV19 and TRBJ1-6): DGGITQSPKYLFRKEGQNVTLSCEQNLNHDAMYWYRQDPGQGLRLIYYSQIVNDFQKGDIAEGYSVSREKKESFPLTVTSAQKNPTAFYLCASSARPTGNNSPLHFGNGTRLTVT.

The table lists this clone with a count of one. At one end, the junction sequence differs from germline, possibly due to a read error. The CDR3 sequence is CASREDRGLDTQYF. CDR3 DNA sequence: TGTGCCAGCAGAGAAGACAGGGGGCTAGATACGCAGTATTTT. The chain links TRBV6-1 to TRBJ2-3; 10 bases fit TRBD1. Germline V CDR1 and CDR2: MNHNS, SASEGT. This CDR3 has 14 residues.

The gene calls are TRBV19 and TRBJ2-5, with TRBD2 matching 13 bases. The CDR3 has 17 amino acids. CDR1 LNHDA and CDR2 SQIVND come from the germline V gene (reference sequence). V lost 10 bases to trimming and J lost 2 bases; unmatched junction nucleotides: 13. The CDR3 DNA reads TGTGCCACTAGGGGGCGACTAGCGGGGGGTCGACAAGAGACCCAGTACTTC. The encoded protein is CATRGRLAGGRQETQYF.